Presented here are 17 T cell receptor beta chains from one specimen sequenced in a study of monozygotic twins with inflammatory bowel disease. With the 5' RACE reads reprocessed, TCRdb shows one record per CDR3 protein and no DNA. The sample is made up of just over 300,000 distinct CDR3 sequences, and the top ten hold roughly 5.2% of it. The sample was blood. The receptors were gathered from a human donor with ulcerative colitis or Crohn's disease, or a healthy co-twin of an affected twin (not recorded which).

The chain uses TRBV5-1 and TRBJ2-2; lacking DNA, the TRBD2 call made by TCRdb goes unchecked. Germline CDR1 is SGHRS and CDR2 is YFSETQ. The CDR3 runs to 13 residues. The CDR3 loop is CASSLRSGGELFF.

The chain recombines TRBV28 with TRBJ2-3; TCRdb's D gene call, TRBD1, goes unchecked for lack of DNA. In germline, CDR1 is MDHEN, CDR2 SYDVKM. The CDR3 length is 15 residues. CDR3 in amino acids: CASSIPGQGANTQYF.

The chain couples TRBV5-1 to TRBJ2-2; TCRdb selects TRBD1, and the lack of DNA leaves this call unchecked. The CDR3 has 14 amino acids. Germline CDR1 reads SGHRS; CDR2 reads YFSETQ. CDR3 loop: CASSLGTSSGELFF.

The chain carries TRBV12-3 or TRBV12-4 and TRBJ2-4; lacking DNA, the TRBD1 call made by TCRdb goes unchecked. The CDR3 totals 13 residues. The CDR3 loop reads CASSWGSENIQYF.

V gene TRBV12-3 or TRBV12-4 combines with J gene TRBJ2-2. The CDR3 loop spans 14 amino acids. CDR3 loop: CASSLVGVTGELFF.

The chain employs TRBV7-9 and TRBJ2-7; TCRdb selects TRBD2, and the lack of DNA leaves this call unchecked. Germline V lookup: CDR1 SEHNR, CDR2 FQNEAQ (reference sequence). The CDR3 length is 14 residues. The CDR3 loop is CAGRTSGKGHEQYF.

The chain is built from TRBV5-1 and TRBJ2-1; TCRdb reports TRBD1, a call that lacks DNA to check it against. This CDR3 spans 14 amino acids. Germline V gives CDR1 SGHRS, CDR2 YFSETQ. CDR3: CASSLDRGRDEQFF.

The J gene is TRBJ2-5, the V gene TRBV6-5; TCRdb's D gene call, TRBD1, goes unchecked for lack of DNA. Germline lookup yields CDR1 MNHEY and CDR2 SVGAGI. The CDR3 length is 16 residues. This chain's CDR3 is CASSYSTGAPWETQYF.

The chain recombines TRBV12-3 or TRBV12-4 with TRBJ2-1; TCRdb outputs TRBD2, but without DNA this stays unchecked. The CDR3 length is 14 residues. The CDR3 sequence: CASSFPSGSNEQFF.

The chain recombines TRBV12-5 with TRBJ2-3; TCRdb proposes TRBD2, but this gene call is untestable without DNA. Germline V gene sequence: CDR1 LGHNT, CDR2 FRNRAP. The CDR3 is 17 residues long. This CDR3 is CASGSGAGGPLSDTQYF.

The chain uses TRBV12-3 or TRBV12-4 and TRBJ2-7; TCRdb calls TRBD1, which cannot be checked without DNA. The CDR3 is made up of 12 amino acids. CDR3 residues: CASSFGQVQQYF.

The chain is built from TRBV7-2 and TRBJ1-4; TCRdb's D call, TRBD1, is unchecked because there is no DNA. CDR1 is SGHTA and CDR2 is FQGNSA in the germline V gene. The CDR3 has 15 amino acids. CDR3: CASSLTRAAVEKLFF.

This chain joins TRBV7-8 and TRBJ1-5; TCRdb indicates TRBD1, and absent DNA this call remains unverified. Germline V gene lookup returns CDR1 SGHVS and CDR2 FQNEAQ. CDR3 size: 16 residues. This CDR3 reads CASSLAAQGANQPQHF. The full variable domain, its missing parts supplied by reference TRBV7-8 and TRBJ1-5, is GAGVSQSPRYKVAKRGQDVALRCDPISGHVSLFWYQQALGQGPEFLTYFQNEAQLDKSGLPSDRFFAERPEGSVSTLKIQRTQQEDSAVYLCASSLAAQGANQPQHFGDGTRLSIL.

The chain recombines TRBV10-3 with TRBJ2-1; TCRdb gives TRBD2 as the D gene, but with no DNA this cannot be confirmed. The CDR3 consists of 15 residues. Per the germline V gene, CDR1 is ENHRY and CDR2 is SYGVKD. The CDR3 here is CAISETPGTSGAKFF.

V usage is TRBV6-2 or TRBV6-3 and J usage is TRBJ2-7; TCRdb's assignment of TRBD2 cannot be checked, as there is no DNA. Germline values: CDR1 MNHEY, CDR2 SVGEGT. The CDR3 contains 14 residues. CDR3 residues: CASSLGLNSYEQYF.

The rearrangement joins TRBV7-9 to TRBJ1-3; TCRdb's D call, TRBD1, is unchecked because there is no DNA. The germline gives CDR1 SEHNR, CDR2 FQNEAQ (reference sequence). The CDR3 extends over 13 amino acids. This CDR3 reads CASSVDRAYTIYF.

The chain carries TRBV6-2 or TRBV6-3 and TRBJ1-2; TCRdb returns TRBD1, unconfirmable since there is no DNA. The germline gives CDR1 MNHEY, CDR2 SVGEGT. The CDR3 is 15 residues long. The CDR3 spells CASSYSMQGAFGYTF.